This T cell receptor (beta chain) was retrieved from a study of blood T cells in healthy people across ages (dated by TCRdb to 2013 to 2016). A note on the overall study: Template switching captured roughly one uniquely barcoded TCR beta cDNA molecule per two T cells in model experiments. Using deep sequencing normalized with unique cDNA molecular identifiers, the study measured how TCR beta repertoire diversity changes with age. Donors were grouped into four age groups: young (average approximately 16 years), middle-aged (39), aged (62) and long-lived (approximately 75). To avoid experimental bias, donors of different ages were spread randomly across the sequencing lanes. Two additional independent replicas of 1 million unique cDNA reads from the same blood draw were analyzed for two donors (one aged 18 to 30 and one aged 80 or older). The study at large found these results: Estimates of total diversity from one million sequenced T cells were regarded as lower bounds and underestimates. Compared with the aged group, the long-lived group had more naive CD4+ T cells, fewer expanded clones and increased TCR diversity, a pattern suggesting age selection. Donor CMV infection status was unknown, potentially confounding age-related changes in expanded clonotypes. Because profiling used bulk unsorted PBMCs, naive and antigen-experienced compartments could not be compared conclusively. As age increased, observed TCR beta diversity per million T cells dropped in a roughly linear way, and a significant reduction was already evident by age 40. A strong correlation was found between observed TCR beta diversity and the percentage of naive T cells measured by flow cytometry.

Via the germline V gene, CDR1 is ENHRY and CDR2 SYGVKD. Germline trimming amounts to 8 bases on V and 5 bases on J, with 11 as the count of junction bases outside the gene matches. The cysteine opens and the phenylalanine closes a CDR3 of 15 amino acids. Left in the record is the CDR3 DNA by itself, 45 bases read in frame from the first base. Systemically healthy Caucasian individuals from Russia, 39 in total and aged 6 to 90 years, were included as donors. Each donor gave roughly 9.5 milliliters of peripheral blood, collected into EDTA-treated Vacutainer tubes. Ficoll-Paque density-gradient centrifugation was used to isolate PBMCs, with at least 6.5 million obtained per sample. Total RNA, at least 6 micrograms per sample, was extracted from PBMCs with Trizol reagent. For every donor, flow cytometry on a PBMC aliquot measured the percentage of naive CD45RAhigh/CD27high T cells. Turning to this clonotype: It lacks a known antigen. Within one base of it there is no much larger clone, and no base qualities were kept.

Library preparation employed 5' RACE. The run used an Illumina HiSeq 2500. A second PCR of roughly 7 to 11 cycles was run with a J-beta primer mix and a sample-barcoded 5' primer. A unique molecular identifier was introduced onto each TCR beta cDNA molecule by a template-switch 5' adaptor carrying 12 random nucleotides. Each sample yielded at least 2.5 million CDR3-containing paired-end reads. First-strand cDNA synthesis was performed from all RNA using the Mint cDNA synthesis kit, with priming by a TRBC-specific oligonucleotide. Following uracil-DNA glycosylase treatment, a first 18-cycle PCR with universal primers M1SS and BC2_uni_R was performed on all cDNA. The authors' analysis ran thus. For normalization, 1 million high-quality reads, each with a distinct molecular identifier, were randomly selected from each sample. Reads with shared molecular identifiers were discarded instead of being binned into consensus sequences. MiTCR, set to a Q25 quality threshold and the strictest error-elimination algorithm, was used for CDR3 identification, clonotype clustering and error correction. Lower-bound total TCR beta diversity was estimated with a nonparametric unseen species model using Euler transformation. The public reads were reanalyzed by TCRdb: fastp trimming at Q25, MiXCR alignment, in-frame beta chains only. Rows are combined by CDR3 protein, so each entry shows the most common genes and DNA. TCRdb's processing, not the study's, gives the V and J calls here. The sample profile shows about 690,000 distinct CDR3 sequences; 35% to 50% of them were found once. The ten largest account for approximately 31% of the sample.

The receptor was isolated from a man older than 75 in good health. Sequenced: blood. This chain is built from TRBV10-3 and TRBJ2-3; 9 bases in the middle match TRBD1. The CDR3 amino acid sequence is: CAIREQGALGDTQYF. The DNA is TGTGCCATCCGAGAACAGGGGGCCCTCGGAGATACGCAGTATTTT.